These 18 T cell receptor beta chains share one sample of origin, sequenced in a study of CD8 T cells in ankylosing spondylitis. These receptors are not linked to any known antigen. Study-level points and caveats: One TCR beta motif, made up of roughly eight highly homologous variants, appeared characteristic of ankylosing spondylitis blood.

TCRdb re-called the 5' RACE reads with MiXCR, one entry per CDR3 protein. There are hundreds of thousands of distinct CDR3 sequences in the sample; roughly 12% occur only once, and more than 0.5% lies in the top ten. Sequencing was done on a sample of blood, either unsorted or a sorted T cell fraction (not recorded which). Receptors originate from a male donor with ankylosing spondylitis.

This clonotype was recorded many times. The chain is built from TRBV7-2 and TRBJ1-5; D gene unclear. The CDR3 is 13 amino acids. Germline V gives CDR1 SGHTA, CDR2 FQGNSA. V lost 4 bases to trimming and J lost 5 bases, with 9 bases between them. The CDR3 protein is CASSSWVDQPQHF. The DNA for the CDR3 is TGTGCCAGCAGCTCATGGGTAGATCAGCCCCAGCATTTT.

This clonotype was found many times. An end of the junction does not agree with germline; a read error may underlie this. This CDR3 is CASSLEGLSYEQYF. The DNA for the CDR3 is TGTGCCAGCAGTTTAGAGGGGCTCTCCTACGAGCAGTACTTC. This chain connects TRBV7-9 to TRBJ2-7; perhaps D is TRBD1 or TRBD2 (5 bases each). Germline V gives CDR1 SEHNR, CDR2 FQNEAQ (reference sequence). The CDR3 contains 14 residues.

CDR3 residues: CSAVFGGRLNTEAFF. In DNA, the CDR3 is TGCAGTGCTGTATTTGGGGGACGGTTGAACACTGAAGCTTTCTTT. This sequence joins TRBV20-1 and TRBJ1-1; D might be TRBD1 (5 bases). Germline V gene data show CDR1 as DFQATT and CDR2 as SNEGSKA (reference sequence). Trimming took 5 bases from V and 0 from J, leaving 16 bases between them. The CDR3 is 15 amino acids.

Ten or more counts support this clonotype. The rearrangement links TRBV12-3 or TRBV12-4 to TRBJ1-1, with TRBD1 identical over 8 bases. This CDR3 has 15 residues. With 5 bases clipped from V and 7 bases from J, the junction kept 12 bases outside the gene matches. For the CDR3, the DNA is TGTGCCAGCAGTCGCCGGACAGGGACGAGTCTTGAAGCTTTCTTT. It codes for CASSRRTGTSLEAFF.

The rearrangement links TRBV29-1 to TRBJ1-5; D gene uncertain. Germline lookup yields CDR1 SQVTM and CDR2 ANQGSEA. V shed 7 bases and J shed 3 bases, with 13 bases lying between them. The CDR3 runs to 13 residues. The CDR3 spells CSGPGRYNQPQHF. The CDR3 DNA follows: TGCAGCGGCCCCGGACGGTACAATCAGCCCCAGCATTTT.

This chain links TRBV7-2 with TRBJ2-5, with a tentative D call TRBD1 (5 bases). This CDR3 is 16 amino acids long. Trimming took off 2 bases at V and 5 bases at J, with 18 bases between the two ends. From germline, CDR1 is SGHTA and CDR2 FQGNSA. CDR3 nucleotides: TGTGCCAGCAGCTTAACCCCCAGGGTATTAGGGGAGACCCAGTACTTC. It yields the protein CASSLTPRVLGETQYF.

Only a few counts were recorded for this clonotype. This chain joins TRBV6-1 and TRBJ1-1; the D is unclear. This CDR3 spans 14 amino acids. With 6 bases removed from V and 3 bases from J, the gap between germline ends came to 14 bases. Germline CDR1 is MNHNS and CDR2 is SASEGT. The DNA for the CDR3 is TGTGCCAGCAGCCGGGGTAGTCTGGACACTGAAGCTTTCTTT. It specifies CASSRGSLDTEAFF.

The V and J genes are TRBV20-1 and TRBJ1-3; no clear D gene. CDR1 is DFQATT, CDR2 SNEGSKA, per germline (reference sequence). V was cut by 1 base and J by 6 bases, with 10 bases left in between. The CDR3 consists of 13 residues. CDR3 bases: TGCAGTGCTAGAGGGGTAGTCTCAAACACCATATATTTT. It encodes CSARGVVSNTIYF.

V usage is TRBV19 and J usage is TRBJ2-2, with D unresolved. V lost 5 bases to trimming and J lost 6 bases, with 10 bases between them. The germline V gene encodes CDR1 LNHDA and CDR2 SQIVND (reference sequence). This CDR3 contains 13 residues. The CDR3 nucleotides are TGTGCCAGTAGTCTAATAAGCCCCGGGGAGCTGTTTTTT. It is translated as CASSLISPGELFF.

This clonotype was seen only a few times. The chain employs TRBV5-1 and TRBJ2-7; no reliable D call. Germline V gene sequence: CDR1 SGHRS, CDR2 YFSETQ. The CDR3 consists of 12 residues. Trimming took off 1 base at V and 8 bases at J, with 10 bases between the two ends. CDR3 in amino acids: CASSLSSGQQYF. DNA of the CDR3: TGCGCCAGCAGCTTGTCATCCGGGCAGCAGTACTTC.

The sample holds one count of this clonotype. A much larger clone is a single base away; this may be a read error. The chain uses TRBV25-1 and TRBJ1-1, with no clear D. CDR1 MGHDK and CDR2 SYGVNS come from the germline V gene. V lost 7 bases, J lost 0 bases, and 6 bases lay in between. This CDR3 is built from 12 residues. The CDR3 reads CASISVNTEAFF. The CDR3 nucleotides are TGTGCCAGCATTTCGGTGAACACTGAAGCTTTCTTT.

This clonotype was found a few times. V gene TRBV9 combines with J gene TRBJ1-1, with TRBD1 matching over 8 bases. Germline assignment: CDR1 SGDLS and CDR2 YYNGEE. J lost 0 bases, V lost 3 bases, and 1 base had no gene match. The CDR3 is made up of 14 amino acids. The CDR3 here is CASSGTGMNTEAFF. The CDR3 DNA reads as TGTGCCAGCAGCGGGACAGGGATGAACACTGAAGCTTTCTTT.

V gene TRBV7-2 combines with J gene TRBJ2-3; 9 bases are a match to TRBD2. Germline V gene sequence: CDR1 SGHTA, CDR2 FQGNSA. CDR3 size: 16 residues. J was trimmed by 5 bases and V by 4 bases; bases with no gene match: 10. The CDR3, as DNA: TGTGCCAGCAGCTGGCCGGGGCGGGGGGGCGGAGATACGCAGTATTTT. This sequence encodes CASSWPGRGGGDTQYF.

This clonotype has just a few counts. This chain links TRBV12-3 or TRBV12-4 with TRBJ1-3, with no clear D. This CDR3 has 16 amino acids. V dropped 7 bases and J dropped 0 bases, with 16 bases sitting between them. CDR3 bases: TGTGCCAGCACCGGGAGGAGGGCTTTCTCTGGAAACACCATATATTTT. Amino acids: CASTGRRAFSGNTIYF.

This clonotype was picked up one time. In nucleotides, the CDR3 is TGTGCCAGCAGTCTCCCAGGGGCGATCCACGAGCAGTACTTC. Translated: CASSLPGAIHEQYF. The chain has TRBV2 and TRBJ2-7, with D perhaps matching TRBD1 (6 bases). The CDR3 totals 14 residues. Germline-derived CDR1 and CDR2 are SNHLY and FYNNEI. Trimming removed 5 bases at V and 5 bases at J, with 16 bases between.

This clonotype was observed many times. This chain joins TRBV29-1 and TRBJ2-2; TRBD1 is a possible D gene (6 bases). From germline, CDR1 is SQVTM and CDR2 ANQGSEA. V lost 7 bases and J 4 bases, leaving 19 bases between the germline ends. The CDR3 totals 15 residues. Here the CDR3 reads CSGQKQGRGTGELFF. In nucleotides, the CDR3 is TGCAGCGGACAAAAACAGGGCAGGGGCACCGGGGAGCTGTTTTTT.

This sequence joins TRBV20-1 and TRBJ1-2; possibly TRBD1 for D (5 bases). The V end lost 3 bases, the J end lost 2 bases, and 10 bases lay between the germline ends. CDR3 size: 13 residues. Germline V CDR1 and CDR2: DFQATT, SNEGSKA (reference sequence). The CDR3 DNA follows: TGCAGTGCTAGTCGGGGGACGAACTATGGCTACACCTTC. Translated, it gives CSASRGTNYGYTF.

The chain links TRBV5-1 to TRBJ2-1, with TRBD1 identical over 8 bases. The CDR3 has 15 amino acids. J was trimmed by 6 bases and V by 1 base; bases with no gene match: 6. Germline CDR1 is SGHRS and CDR2 is YFSETQ. The CDR3 spells CASSLTQGAPNEQFF. The CDR3 DNA sequence: TGCGCCAGCAGCTTGACGCAGGGGGCCCCCAATGAGCAGTTCTTC.